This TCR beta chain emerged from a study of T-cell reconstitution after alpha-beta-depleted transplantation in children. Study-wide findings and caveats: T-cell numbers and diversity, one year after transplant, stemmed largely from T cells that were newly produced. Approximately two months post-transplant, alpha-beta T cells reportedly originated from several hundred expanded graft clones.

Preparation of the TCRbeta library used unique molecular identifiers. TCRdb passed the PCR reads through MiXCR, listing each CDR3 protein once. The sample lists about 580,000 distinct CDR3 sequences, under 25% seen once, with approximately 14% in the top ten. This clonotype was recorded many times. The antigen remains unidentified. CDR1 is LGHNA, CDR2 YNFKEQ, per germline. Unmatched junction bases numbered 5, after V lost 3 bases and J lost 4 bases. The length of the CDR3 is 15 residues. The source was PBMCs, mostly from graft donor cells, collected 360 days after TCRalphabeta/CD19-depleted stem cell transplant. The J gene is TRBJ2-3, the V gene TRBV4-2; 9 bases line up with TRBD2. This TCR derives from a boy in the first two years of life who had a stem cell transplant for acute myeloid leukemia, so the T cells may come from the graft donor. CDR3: CASSQGTSLADTQYF. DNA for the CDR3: TGTGCCAGCAGCCAGGGGACTAGCTTGGCAGATACGCAGTATTTT.